These 23 T cell receptor beta chains were all obtained from the same sample, sequenced in a study of blood T cell repertoires in COVID-19. The data were produced by immunoSEQ multiplex PCR, yet TCRdb's version contains in-frame clones alone and is incomplete. The profile shows over 60,000 clones, around 84% of them singletons. The sample was peripheral blood. All receptors derive from a human donor in a cohort sampled during active COVID-19.

V and J are TRBV4-2 and TRBJ1-5; TRBD1 aligns across 8 bases. Germline values: CDR1 LGHNA, CDR2 YNFKEQ. V was clipped by 0 bases and J by 6 bases; unmatched bases: 4. The length of the CDR3 is 15 residues. The CDR3 here is CASSQEAGGVQPQHF. The CDR3 coding sequence is TGTGCCAGCAGCCAAGAGGCAGGGGGCGTTCAGCCCCAGCATTTT.

This clone has only one observation. The chain recombines TRBV27 with TRBJ1-5; D is unresolved. The CDR3 has 15 amino acids. V gave up 6 bases and J gave up 2 bases, with 14 bases separating them. In germline, CDR1 is MNHEY, CDR2 SMNVEV (reference sequence). CDR3 amino acids: CASSQAGIGNQPQHF. DNA of the CDR3: TGTGCCAGCAGCCAGGCAGGTATAGGCAATCAGCCCCAGCATTTT.

V gene TRBV29-1 combines with J gene TRBJ2-2; TRBD2 matches 8 bases. Trimming removed 7 bases from V and 4 bases from J; junction bases left unmatched: 8. This CDR3 region has 14 residues. Germline CDR1 and CDR2: SQVTM and ANQGSEA. This CDR3 is CSASGTRFTGELFF. For the CDR3, the DNA is TGCAGCGCATCCGGGACTAGGTTCACCGGGGAGCTGTTTTTT.

J is TRBJ2-7 and V is TRBV7-8; 7 bases line up with TRBD1. The CDR3 has 14 amino acids. Germline V CDR1 and CDR2: SGHVS, FQNEAQ. V shed 8 bases, J shed 3 bases, and the junction held 10 bases outside the gene matches. CDR3: CASGAVGGLYEQYF. Here the CDR3 DNA reads TGTGCCAGCGGAGCGGTAGGGGGCCTCTACGAGCAGTACTTC.

The chain combines TRBV6-5 with TRBJ2-6, with D possibly matching TRBD2 (5 bases). V gave up 7 bases and J gave up 2 bases, with 9 bases separating them. CDR1 is MNHEY and CDR2 is SVGAGI in the germline V gene. The CDR3 runs to 14 residues. The CDR3 is CASNGVAGANVLTF. The CDR3 bases are TGTGCCAGCAACGGGGTGGCTGGGGCCAACGTCCTGACTTTC.

The chain recombines TRBV7-2 with TRBJ2-1, with 9 bases fitting TRBD1. CDR3 length equals 15 residues. Trimming at V came to 5 bases and at J to 4 bases, leaving 6 bases not matched to a gene. The germline CDR1 and CDR2 sequences are SGHTA and FQGNSA. DNA for the CDR3: TGTGCCAGCAGCCGCCACGGACAGGGGTACAATGAGCAGTTCTTC. Translation gives CASSRHGQGYNEQFF.

This rearrangement joins TRBV6-5 to TRBJ1-6; perhaps TRBD1 as D (5 bases). Germline CDR1 reads MNHEY; CDR2 reads SVGAGI. Trimming shortened V by 7 bases and J by 7 bases, and 14 bases separated the two germline ends. CDR3 length: 14 amino acids. The CDR3 spells CASTEGRVNSPLHF. CDR3 in DNA: TGTGCCAGCACCGAGGGGAGGGTGAATTCACCCCTCCACTTT.

The gene calls are TRBV5-1 and TRBJ2-5; perhaps TRBD2 as D (6 bases). This CDR3 spans 14 amino acids. V was trimmed by 6 bases and J by 2 bases, leaving 14 bases between them. Per the germline V gene, CDR1 is SGHRS and CDR2 is YFSETQ. DNA of the CDR3: TGCGCCAGCAAACTAGCTCCGGGGCAAGAGACCCAGTACTTC. Translating it yields CASKLAPGQETQYF.

The chain combines TRBV20-1 with TRBJ2-1; possibly TRBD2 for D (5 bases). The CDR3 consists of 11 residues. Germline lookup yields CDR1 DFQATT and CDR2 SNEGSKA (reference sequence). V was shortened by 5 bases and J by 5 bases, with 7 bases between the two germline ends. CDR3 loop: CSAALDNEQFF. The CDR3 DNA sequence: TGCAGTGCTGCACTAGACAATGAGCAGTTCTTC.

This chain joins TRBV4-1 and TRBJ1-4; perhaps TRBD1 as D (6 bases). This CDR3 has 16 residues. The V gene's germline CDR1 is MGHRA and CDR2 YSYEKL. Deletions cut 3 bases from V and 7 bases from J, with 18 bases between. CDR3 in amino acids: CASSHTPGGGLEKLFF. As DNA, the CDR3 is TGCGCCAGCAGCCACACACCCGGCGGGGGGCTTGAAAAACTGTTTTTT.

The gene calls are TRBV19 and TRBJ2-6; unclear D gene. The V gene's germline CDR1 is LNHDA and CDR2 SQIVND (reference sequence). This CDR3 comprises 15 residues. Trimming shortened V by 6 bases and J by 0 bases, and 9 bases separated the two germline ends. For the CDR3, the DNA is TGTGCCAGTAGCCTAAGAAGCTCTGGGGCCAACGTCCTGACTTTC. Translation gives CASSLRSSGANVLTF.

This clone has just a few counts. At one end the junction does not follow the germline gene, possibly because of a read error. V and J are TRBV5-1 and TRBJ2-7; 8 bases match TRBD1. The germline V gene has CDR1 SGHRS and CDR2 YFSETQ. The CDR3 is 12 amino acids. Written as DNA, the CDR3 is TGCGCCAGCAGTTTGGACAGGGCGCGCTTGTACTTC. This encodes CASSLDRARLYF.

The rearrangement joins TRBV9 to TRBJ2-7; 8 nucleotides match TRBD2. The CDR3 contains 15 residues. Germline values: CDR1 SGDLS, CDR2 YYNGEE. Trimming cost V 7 bases and J 3 bases; bases outside gene matches: 12. DNA of the CDR3: TGTGCCAGCTCCCCAAGCGGGAGCCCCCTCTACGAGCAGTACTTC. Encoded protein: CASSPSGSPLYEQYF. Filled out from reference TRBV9 and TRBJ2-7, the complete variable domain reads DSGVTQTPKHLITATGQRVTLRCSPRSGDLSVYWYQQSLDQGLQFLIQYYNGEERAKGNILERFSAQQFPDLHSELNLSSLELGDSALYFCASSPSGSPLYEQYFGPGTRLTVT.

The genes are TRBV14 and TRBJ2-7; 9 bases match TRBD2. The germline gives CDR1 SGHDN, CDR2 FVKESK. V shed 0 bases and J 2 bases; nucleotides not matched to a gene: 11. The CDR3 has 18 amino acids. The CDR3 spells CASSQDFWGSGGTYEQYF. In DNA, the CDR3 is TGTGCCAGCAGCCAAGATTTTTGGGGTAGCGGGGGTACCTACGAGCAGTACTTC.

This CDR3 reads CASSLGQPSSGNTIYF. CDR3 bases: TGTGCCAGCTCACTGGGACAGCCGAGCTCTGGAAACACCATATATTTT. The chain uses TRBV18 and TRBJ1-3; 7 bases are a match to TRBD1. In germline, CDR1 is KGHSH, CDR2 LQKENI. This CDR3 has 16 amino acids. Unmatched junction bases numbered 6, after V lost 4 bases and J lost 0 bases.

The V and J genes are TRBV3-1 (or the pseudogene TRBV3-2) and TRBJ1-4; 9 bases match TRBD1. This CDR3 is 17 amino acids long. The trim removed 1 base at V and 10 bases at J, leaving 13 bases unmatched. Germline V gene lookup returns CDR1 LGHDT and CDR2 YNNKEL (reference sequence). CDR3: CASSQGSPGTGSGKLFF. The CDR3 nucleotides read TGTGCCAGCAGCCAAGGAAGTCCCGGGACAGGGTCCGGAAAACTGTTTTTT.

The chain is built from TRBV5-4 and TRBJ2-1, with 14 bases lining up with TRBD2. After removal of 5 bases from V and 9 bases from J, the junction contained 10 bases not matched to a gene. Per the germline V gene, CDR1 is SGHNT and CDR2 is YYREEE (reference sequence). The CDR3 length is 16 residues. CDR3 loop: CASRIGTSGGSTEQFF. For the CDR3, the DNA is TGTGCCAGCAGAATAGGGACTAGCGGGGGATCCACTGAGCAGTTCTTC.

The chain has TRBV9 and TRBJ2-5, with D maybe TRBD2 (6 bases). Germline CDR1 SGDLS, CDR2 YYNGEE. The CDR3 runs to 14 residues. The V gene lost 0 bases and the J gene lost 3 bases, with 9 bases spanning the gap. The CDR3 is CASSVALAEETQYF. As DNA, the CDR3 is TGTGCCAGCAGCGTAGCACTAGCCGAAGAGACCCAGTACTTC.

This clone was picked up a small number of times. The chain employs TRBV28 and TRBJ1-1; 8 positions agree with TRBD1. Germline CDR1 and CDR2: MDHEN and SYDVKM. The CDR3 contains 15 residues. The trim removed 4 bases at V and 6 bases at J, leaving 10 bases unmatched. CDR3 DNA sequence: TGTGCCAGCAGTTCCTCCAGGGGGCATGGGTCTGAAGCTTTCTTT. This codes for CASSSSRGHGSEAFF.

The genes are TRBV14 and TRBJ1-1; perhaps TRBD1 as D (5 bases). The CDR3 has 13 amino acids. Germline lookup yields CDR1 SGHDN and CDR2 FVKESK. V gave up 0 bases and J gave up 10 bases, with 12 bases separating them. This CDR3 is CASSQDSRGGAFF. CDR3 bases: TGTGCCAGCAGCCAAGACAGCCGGGGGGGAGCTTTCTTT. Full variable domain (remainder filled in from reference TRBV14 and TRBJ1-1): EAGVTQFPSHSVIEKGQTVTLRCDPISGHDNLYWYRRVMGKEIKFLLHFVKESKQDESGMPNNRFLAERTGGTYSTLKVQPAELEDSGVYFCASSQDSRGGAFFGQGTRLTVV.

The V and J genes are TRBV5-1 and TRBJ1-4; D not resolved. The CDR3 consists of 15 residues. Trimming removed 0 bases from V and 0 bases from J, with 6 bases in between. The germline V gene has CDR1 SGHRS and CDR2 YFSETQ. The CDR3 is CASSLGASTNEKLFF. The CDR3 nucleotides are TGCGCCAGCAGCTTGGGGGCCTCAACTAATGAAAAACTGTTTTTT.

The CDR3, as DNA: TGTGCCAGCAGCTCCAGCGGGAGCCCATACAATGAGCAGTTCTTC. It translates to CASSSSGSPYNEQFF. The chain is built from TRBV9 and TRBJ2-1; 8 nucleotides agree with TRBD2. Germline V gene lookup returns CDR1 SGDLS and CDR2 YYNGEE. The CDR3 length is 15 residues. Trimming at V came to 4 bases and at J to 4 bases, leaving 7 bases not matched to a gene.

The chain is built from TRBV7-8 and TRBJ2-7; 8 bases map to TRBD2. V lost 3 bases and J lost 2; bases outside the gene matches: 12. Germline V gives CDR1 SGHVS, CDR2 FQNEAQ. There are 17 residues in the CDR3. CDR3 region: CASSLRDGGGITYEQYF. In DNA form, the CDR3 reads TGTGCCAGCAGCTTGAGGGACGGCGGGGGGATTACCTACGAGCAGTACTTC.